This TCR beta chain emerged from a study of cytomegalovirus exposure and HLA in healthy donors. Study results and caveats: Most TCR beta V segments were productive about 90% or about 30% of the time in an earlier analysis.

Researchers ran the PCR with 60 Vbeta and 13 Jbeta primers. Some clones are missing from TCRdb's copy, which holds only in-frame ones; the method was immunoSEQ multiplex PCR. The table records 60,000 to 75,000 clones, roughly three quarters of them present only once. As for this clone: Its antigen is still unknown.

CDR1 SNHLY and CDR2 FYNNEI come from the germline V gene. CDR3 size: 15 residues. V was clipped by 0 bases and J by 6 bases, with 15 bases between them. The sequence was collected from a woman in her 30s in good health and CMV-seronegative. The chain uses TRBV2 and TRBJ2-7, with TRBD1 as a possible D gene (6 bases). The material sequenced was PBMCs. The CDR3 protein is CASSEAPIRGGEQYV. In DNA form, the CDR3 reads TGTGCCAGCAGTGAAGCGCCGATTAGAGGGGGCGAGCAGTACGTC.